The 13 T cell receptor beta chains listed next were all sequenced from one sample in a study of T cell repertoires in cytomegalovirus infection. Which antigens these TCRs recognize remains unknown. TCRdb redid the calling of the reads with MiXCR, one entry per CDR3 protein. The sample records some 120,000 distinct CDR3 sequences, around 32% being singletons. The specimen was CD8+ T cells from cultured PBMCs, collected from culture after CMV antigen stimulation. Source of these receptors: a human donor in good health (CMV status not recorded). Some clones in this sample may be carry-over from other donors' samples.

The chain joins TRBV4-1 to TRBJ2-6, with TRBD2 identical over 8 bases. The V gene end was trimmed by 4 bases and the J gene end by 0 bases; junction bases not matched to a gene: 8. CDR1 MGHRA and CDR2 YSYEKL come from the germline V gene. The CDR3 extends over 18 amino acids. CDR3 DNA: TGCGCCAGCAGCCCCGAGGGACTAGAAACCTCTGGGGCCAACGTCCTGACTTTC. It is translated as CASSPEGLETSGANVLTF.

In its sample, this clonotype was seen a few times. V and J are TRBV7-8 and TRBJ2-7, with a weak D call TRBD2 (5 bases). Germline loops: CDR1 SGHVS, CDR2 FQNEAQ. The CDR3 totals 13 residues. V was cut by 5 bases and J by 3 bases, with 11 bases left in between. DNA of the CDR3: TGTGCCAGCAGCCCCCGGGGAAACTACGAGCAGTACTTC. Translated, it gives CASSPRGNYEQYF.

The chain joins TRBV7-3 to TRBJ2-7; 7 positions match TRBD2. The CDR3 length is 13 residues. J gave up 6 bases and V 5 bases, and 7 bases lay outside the gene matches. CDR1 and CDR2 from the germline V gene are SGHTA and FQGTGA. CDR3 bases: TGTGCCAGCAGCCTCTGGGGGGGTAGCGAGCAGTACTTC. This sequence encodes CASSLWGGSEQYF.

The chain recombines TRBV27 with TRBJ2-7, with D perhaps assigned TRBD1 or TRBD2 (6 bases each). This CDR3 is built from 13 residues. Trimming pared 8 bases from V and 4 bases from J, leaving 15 bases between. Looked up from germline, CDR1 is MNHEY and CDR2 is SMNVEV (reference sequence). DNA for the CDR3: TGTGCCAGCGTGAGGGGGGCCGATTACGAGCAGTACTTC. This codes for CASVRGADYEQYF.

This chain uses TRBV6-1 with TRBJ2-1, with D perhaps TRBD2 (6 bases). Germline V gene lookup returns CDR1 MNHNS and CDR2 SASEGT. With 6 bases removed from V and 0 bases from J, the gap between germline ends came to 9 bases. CDR3 length: 14 residues. Here the CDR3 DNA reads TGTGCCAGCAGGTCCGGGAGCTCCTACAATGAGCAGTTCTTC. Translated, it gives CASRSGSSYNEQFF.

This clonotype was counted a few times. The gene calls are TRBV5-4 and TRBJ2-3, with 9 bases that match TRBD2. V lost 1 base, J lost 9 bases, and 6 bases stayed unmatched. Germline CDR1 SGHNT, CDR2 YYREEE (reference sequence). This CDR3 is 14 amino acids long. The CDR3 DNA reads as TGTGCCAGCAGCTTGAGTAGCGGGAGTAGAACGCAGTATTTT. Its translation: CASSLSSGSRTQYF.

There are many counts of this clonotype. The chain joins TRBV29-1 to TRBJ2-7; 7 nucleotides agree with TRBD2. The CDR3 totals 12 residues. CDR1 and CDR2 (germline): SQVTM, ANQGSEA. DNA of the CDR3: TGCAGACTTAAGCGGGGTTATTACGAGCAGTACTTC. Protein product: CRLKRGYYEQYF.

This clonotype was counted a few times. The CDR3 nucleotides are TGTGCCAGCAGCTTAGCGCCGTACTTCGGGGCCATCTATGGCTACACCTTC. Translated: CASSLAPYFGAIYGYTF. The chain links TRBV7-6 to TRBJ1-2; possible D gene TRBD1, 5 bases. The V and J ends lost 0 bases and 4 bases respectively, with 18 bases between them. The CDR3 covers 17 residues. Germline CDR1 and CDR2: SGHVS and FNYEAQ.

This chain connects TRBV10-3 to TRBJ2-3; maybe TRBD2 (5 bases). Trimming left V 4 bases short and J 0 bases short, with 14 bases between. CDR1 is ENHRY, CDR2 SYGVKD, per germline. This CDR3 spans 16 amino acids. Written as DNA, the CDR3 is TGTGCCATCAGTGGAATCGCGGGCCTTAGCACAGATACGCAGTATTTT. This codes for CAISGIAGLSTDTQYF.

V and J are TRBV6-1 and TRBJ1-1; D not resolved. Germline assignment: CDR1 MNHNS and CDR2 SASEGT. Trimming stripped 1 base from V and 5 bases from J, with 11 bases between. The CDR3 has 14 amino acids. CDR3 residues: CASSEVGFGTEAFF. The CDR3 DNA follows: TGTGCCAGCAGTGAAGTCGGTTTTGGGACTGAAGCTTTCTTT.

The chain couples TRBV4-3 to TRBJ1-1; weak D call: TRBD1 (6 bases). The CDR3 contains 16 residues. The germline V gene encodes CDR1 LGHNA and CDR2 YSLEER. Trimming left V 0 bases short and J 0 bases short, with 11 bases between. The CDR3 DNA sequence: TGCGCCAGCAGCCAAGATTTGACAGGCATGAACACTGAAGCTTTCTTT. The encoded protein is CASSQDLTGMNTEAFF.

This rearrangement joins TRBV7-8 to TRBJ2-7, with TRBD1 matching over 9 bases. This CDR3 is built from 16 residues. CDR1 is SGHVS, CDR2 FQNEAQ, per germline. V lost 5 bases to trimming and J lost 5 bases; unmatched junction nucleotides: 13. This CDR3 reads CASSIQPGQGVHEQYF. In DNA, the CDR3 is TGTGCCAGCAGCATACAACCGGGACAGGGTGTCCACGAGCAGTACTTC. The full variable domain, with the rest looked up from reference TRBV7-8 and TRBJ2-7, is GAGVSQSPRYKVAKRGQDVALRCDPISGHVSLFWYQQALGQGPEFLTYFQNEAQLDKSGLPSDRFFAERPEGSVSTLKIQRTQQEDSAVYLCASSIQPGQGVHEQYFGPGTRLTVT.

The table lists this clonotype with a few counts. The chain has TRBV7-3 and TRBJ2-1; 7 nucleotides agree with TRBD1. The germline CDR1 and CDR2 sequences are SGHTA and FQGTGA. The CDR3 length is 16 residues. V was clipped by 5 bases and J by 2 bases; unmatched bases: 9. The CDR3 spells CASSMYRGLAYNEQFF. CDR3 sequence (DNA): TGTGCCAGCAGCATGTACAGGGGTTTGGCCTACAATGAGCAGTTCTTC.